The rows below give T cell receptor beta chains drawn from one sample of a study of synovial regulatory T cells in juvenile arthritis. The data were produced by immunoSEQ multiplex PCR, yet TCRdb's version contains in-frame clones alone and is incomplete. Here the sample table reports several thousand clones. The sample comprised Treg cells from blood. These receptors originate from a donor aged 2-35 years with juvenile idiopathic arthritis. The CDR3 runs from the conserved cysteine through the conserved F or W. Fields, in order: V gene, J gene, CDR3 protein.

>TRBV2|TRBJ2-7
CASNEETGLLREQYF
>TRBV5-1|TRBJ2-3
CASSFWMYSTDTQYF
>TRBV18|TRBJ2-5
CASSRPQETQYF
>TRBV4-2|TRBJ2-3
CASSPTGNTDTQYF
>TRBV7-2|TRBJ2-1
CASSPGGGQGAYNEQFF
>TRBV4-1|TRBJ2-5
CASSPTSGRAQETQYF
>TRBV10-2|TRBJ2-5
CASSKTSAQETQYF
>TRBV7-9|TRBJ2-7
CASSQQRTFTYEQYF
>TRBV5-8|TRBJ2-1
CASSLGWGAYEQFF
>TRBV5-1|TRBJ1-6
CASSSNRNSPLHF
>TRBV5-1|TRBJ2-5
CASSLVSRVAVQETQYF
>TRBV6-5|TRBJ2-7
CASSPGTDEQYF
>TRBV7-2|TRBJ2-3
CASSPLGLAGSDTQYF
>TRBV6-5|TRBJ2-1
CASSYLGLASYNEQFF
>TRBV9|TRBJ2-5
CASSVDVGLKTQYF
>TRBV5-4|TRBJ2-1
CASSLGVGAGQDNEQFF
>TRBV28|TRBJ1-4
CASSLGSMKLFF
>TRBV27|TRBJ2-6
CASSFSSSGANVLTF
>TRBV30|TRBJ2-1
CAWSTDGGEQFF
>TRBV28|TRBJ2-7
CASSFPSGSSSYEQYF
>TRBV6-5|TRBJ1-1
CASSYSGNRNTEAFF
>TRBV6-1|TRBJ2-3
CASRGTDTQYF
>TRBV6-5|TRBJ2-7
CASSYSGRTGIFGQYF